A single sample gave rise to the 20 T cell receptor beta chains below, sequenced in a study of cytomegalovirus exposure and HLA in healthy donors. This PCR relied on a set of 60 Vbeta primers and 13 Jbeta primers. Using immunoSEQ multiplex PCR, the repertoire was profiled, and TCRdb retains in-frame clones only, with some absent. The profile shows about 200,000 clones, roughly 80% of them singletons. The specimen was PBMCs. Receptors were obtained from a man in his thirties or forties in good health and CMV-seronegative.

J is TRBJ2-1 and V is TRBV7-6, with 10 bases fitting TRBD2. Germline-derived CDR1 and CDR2 are SGHVS and FNYEAQ. This CDR3 has 16 residues. The trim removed 4 bases at V and 9 bases at J, leaving 12 bases unmatched. The CDR3 spells CASSSLTSGRRAEQFF. The CDR3 nucleotides are TGTGCCAGCAGCTCTCTGACTAGCGGGCGCCGCGCTGAGCAGTTCTTC.

This CDR3 is CASSVDGHSNQPQHF. For the CDR3, the DNA is TGTGCCAGCAGCGTAGACGGACACTCCAATCAGCCCCAGCATTTT. The chain has TRBV9 and TRBJ1-5, with D possibly TRBD1 on 5 matching bases. The CDR3 sequence is 15 residues long. The ends were cut back, 0 bases at V and 3 bases at J, with 10 bases in the middle. The germline CDR1 and CDR2 sequences are SGDLS and YYNGEE.

The gene calls are TRBV13 and TRBJ2-7; 7 positions agree with TRBD2. The germline gives CDR1 PRHDT, CDR2 FYEKMQ (reference sequence). Trimming cost V 0 bases and J 5 bases; bases outside gene matches: 7. The length of the CDR3 is 15 residues. In DNA, the CDR3 is TGTGCCAGCAGCTTAGGCGAGGCGGGGGTTAACGAGCAGTACTTC. Translation: CASSLGEAGVNEQYF.

Worth noting for this clone: The germline gene is not matched at one end of the junction; a read error may be the cause. The chain is built from TRBV7-7 and TRBJ2-6; TRBD1 might be the D (5 bases). The CDR3 contains 13 residues. CDR1 is SSHAT and CDR2 is FNYEAQ in the germline V gene (reference sequence). CDR3 loop: CASSATGASVLTF. Here the CDR3 DNA reads TGTGCTAGCAGCGCAACTGGGGCCAGCGTCCTGACTTTC.

The rearrangement uses TRBV7-3 and TRBJ2-2, with 9 bases aligning to TRBD2. Unmatched junction bases numbered 18, after V lost 6 bases and J lost 4 bases. Germline V gene data show CDR1 as SGHTA and CDR2 as FQGTGA. This CDR3 region has 19 residues. In DNA, the CDR3 is TGTGCCAGCAGTCCCTACACAGTGGGACTAGCCACCTCCACCGGGGAGCTGTTTTTT. Residues: CASSPYTVGLATSTGELFF.

The chain has TRBV5-4 and TRBJ1-1; perhaps TRBD1 as D (5 bases). The V gene's germline CDR1 is SGHNT and CDR2 YYREEE (reference sequence). This CDR3 contains 14 residues. The V end was cut by 0 bases, the J end by 6 bases, with 12 bases between. The CDR3 sequence: CASSLAQGVAEAFF. CDR3 in DNA: TGTGCCAGCAGCTTGGCACAAGGGGTGGCTGAAGCTTTCTTT. Looking up the rest from reference TRBV5-4 and TRBJ1-1 gives the full variable domain: ETGVTQSPTHLIKTRGQQVTLRCSSQSGHNTVSWYQQALGQGPQFIFQYYREEENGRGNFPPRFSGLQFPNYSSELNVNALELDDSALYLCASSLAQGVAEAFFGQGTRLTVV.

The chain couples TRBV28 to TRBJ1-4, with D perhaps TRBD1 (5 bases). The CDR3 sequence is 16 residues long. Germline-derived CDR1 and CDR2 are MDHEN and SYDVKM. Deletions cut 1 base from V and 5 bases from J, with 14 bases between. The CDR3 reads CASSLFGGGLNEKLFF. In DNA form, the CDR3 reads TGTGCCAGCAGTTTATTCGGTGGGGGACTGAATGAAAAACTGTTTTTT.

The rearrangement uses TRBV28 and TRBJ1-1, with 8 bases identical to TRBD1. V was clipped by 6 bases and J by 5 bases; unmatched bases: 8. The length of the CDR3 is 14 residues. Germline V gene sequence: CDR1 MDHEN, CDR2 SYDVKM. CDR3 sequence: CASRRTGFRTEAFF. The CDR3 bases are TGTGCCAGCAGGCGGACAGGGTTCCGGACTGAAGCTTTCTTT.

The chain is built from TRBV21-1 and TRBJ2-7; the table's D call, TRBD2, has no DNA check behind it. TRBV21-1 is described as a pseudogene. The CDR3 covers 15 residues. The CDR3 region has the DNA TGTGCCAGTATTTTGGGAGGAGTGGCCTCCTACGAGCAGTACTTC. Its protein is CASILGGVASYEQYF.

This chain connects TRBV19 to TRBJ1-2, with 10 bases that match TRBD1. CDR3 size: 15 residues. CDR1 is LNHDA and CDR2 is SQIVND in the germline V gene (reference sequence). Trimming cost V 7 bases and J 0 bases; bases outside gene matches: 5. DNA for the CDR3: TGTGCCAGTAAGGACAGGGGGAAAGCTAACTATGGCTACACCTTC. It specifies CASKDRGKANYGYTF.

This clone appeared a few times. The J gene is TRBJ2-1, the V gene TRBV5-1, with D possibly TRBD2 on 5 matching bases. The CDR3 loop spans 16 amino acids. V lost 4 bases and J lost 5, with 19 bases in between. Germline V gives CDR1 SGHRS, CDR2 YFSETQ. CDR3 sequence (DNA): TGCGCCAGCAGCCCCGGAGGAGCTACAGACCACAATGAGCAGTTCTTC. It codes for CASSPGGATDHNEQFF.

The V and J genes are TRBV19 and TRBJ2-5, with 9 positions matching TRBD1. V dropped 5 bases and J dropped 4; count of bases not matched to a gene: 11. Germline CDR1 LNHDA, CDR2 SQIVND (reference sequence). The CDR3 length is 16 residues. In nucleotides, the CDR3 is TGTGCCAGTAGTGGCCGGACAGGGGCGTCGAGAGAGACCCAGTACTTC. This encodes CASSGRTGASRETQYF.

The chain uses TRBV10-3 and TRBJ2-3; 10 bases agree with TRBD2. CDR1 is ENHRY, CDR2 SYGVKD, per germline. The CDR3 has 14 amino acids. V lost 6 bases and J lost 5; bases outside the gene matches: 5. CDR3 sequence: CAISRTSGEDTQYF. The CDR3 DNA reads as TGTGCCATCAGCCGTACTAGCGGGGAAGATACGCAGTATTTT.

V gene TRBV6-5 combines with J gene TRBJ2-1, with 7 bases lining up with TRBD1. Germline V gene sequence: CDR1 MNHEY, CDR2 SVGAGI. The CDR3 has 15 amino acids. Losses at the gene ends were 4 bases for V and 2 bases for J; bases not matched to a gene: 5. This chain's CDR3 is CASSSPQGAYNEQFF. The CDR3 DNA reads TGTGCCAGCAGTTCCCCCCAGGGGGCCTACAATGAGCAGTTCTTC.

The genes are TRBV6-1 and TRBJ2-1; possibly TRBD2 for D (7 bases). The CDR3 has 14 residues. The germline V and J ends were trimmed by 6 bases and 9 bases, with 18 bases remaining between them. Germline V CDR1 and CDR2: MNHNS, SASEGT. The CDR3 loop is CASRVRAGAGEQFF. DNA of the CDR3: TGTGCCAGCAGGGTGCGCGCGGGGGCAGGTGAGCAGTTCTTC.

V gene TRBV2 combines with J gene TRBJ2-3; 10 nucleotides align to TRBD2. After removal of 10 bases from V and 2 bases from J, the junction contained 9 bases not matched to a gene. Per germline, CDR1 SNHLY and CDR2 FYNNEI. The CDR3 is 15 amino acids. This CDR3 reads CATNPGLADTDTQYF. The CDR3 DNA sequence: TGTGCCACAAACCCAGGACTAGCGGACACAGATACGCAGTATTTT.

The rearrangement uses TRBV4-1 and TRBJ2-2; TRBD1 is a possible D gene (6 bases). Trimming shortened V by 1 base and J by 0 bases, and 9 bases separated the two germline ends. Per germline, CDR1 MGHRA and CDR2 YSYEKL. The CDR3 totals 16 residues. In DNA, the CDR3 is TGCGCCAGCAGCCAAGGGGGGCCCACGAACACCGGGGAGCTGTTTTTT. This codes for CASSQGGPTNTGELFF.

The rearrangement links TRBV6-5 to TRBJ1-2; D gene ambiguous. Trimming left V 9 bases short and J 3 bases short, with 14 bases between. From germline, CDR1 is MNHEY and CDR2 SVGAGI. This CDR3 has 13 amino acids. The CDR3 protein is CARPLRVDYGYTF. The CDR3 coding sequence is TGTGCCAGACCCTTGAGGGTTGACTATGGCTACACCTTC.

The chain joins TRBV28 to TRBJ2-1; the D gene is possibly TRBD2 (5 bases). Germline V gene lookup returns CDR1 MDHEN and CDR2 SYDVKM. This CDR3 is built from 16 residues. V shed 2 bases and J shed 7 bases, with 18 bases lying between them. The CDR3 sequence: CASSLARSGPSNEQFF. The CDR3 coding sequence is TGTGCCAGCAGTTTAGCCCGCAGCGGCCCCAGTAATGAGCAGTTCTTC.

Only a few counts were recorded for this clone. The chain employs TRBV19 and TRBJ1-6; D is perhaps TRBD1 (5 bases). The V gene lost 5 bases and the J gene lost 9 bases, with 17 bases spanning the gap. Germline lookup yields CDR1 LNHDA and CDR2 SQIVND (reference sequence). CDR3 length: 15 residues. CDR3 DNA: TGTGCCAGTAGTCGGGGGGGAGAGCGCGGTTCACCCCTCCACTTT. This encodes CASSRGGERGSPLHF.